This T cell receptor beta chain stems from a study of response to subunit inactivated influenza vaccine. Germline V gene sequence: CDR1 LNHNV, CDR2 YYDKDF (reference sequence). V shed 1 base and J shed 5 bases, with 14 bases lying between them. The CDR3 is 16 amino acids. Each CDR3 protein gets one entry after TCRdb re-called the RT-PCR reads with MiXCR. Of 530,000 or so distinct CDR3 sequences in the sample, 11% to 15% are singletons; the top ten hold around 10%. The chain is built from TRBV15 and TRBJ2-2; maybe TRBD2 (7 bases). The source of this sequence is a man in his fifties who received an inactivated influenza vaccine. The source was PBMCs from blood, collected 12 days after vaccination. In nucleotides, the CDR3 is TGTGCCACCAGCAGAGCTGGGGGGGCACGGACCGGGGAGCTGTTTTTT. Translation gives CATSRAGGARTGELFF.